The clone carrying this T cell receptor (beta chain) was counted at least ten times. Its specificity is not known. The data derive from a study of breast tumors, draining lymph nodes, adjacent tissues. Study-level findings and limits: Tumor T cell lymph node origin was a supported hypothesis, not proven. Compared with lymph nodes, tumors were less diverse; compared with nontumor tissue, more.

Trimming shortened V by 1 base and J by 0 bases, and 8 bases separated the two germline ends. The CDR3 is made up of 15 amino acids. Germline CDR1 reads SEHNR; CDR2 reads FQNEAQ (reference sequence). Samples came from axillary lymph nodes draining the breast cancer. TCRdb itself ran the multiplex PCR reads through MiXCR, one entry per CDR3 protein. Of about 200,000 distinct CDR3 sequences detected, around a third appear once; the ten largest clones hold 4.3%. Source material: axillary lymph node tissue. The gene calls are TRBV7-9 and TRBJ2-3; D call uncertain. This TCR derives from a female donor with breast cancer. Some clones in this sample may be carry-over from other donors' samples. Here the CDR3 reads CASSLEAVSTDTQYF. The DNA of the CDR3 is TGTGCCAGCAGCTTAGAAGCCGTTAGCACAGATACGCAGTATTTT.